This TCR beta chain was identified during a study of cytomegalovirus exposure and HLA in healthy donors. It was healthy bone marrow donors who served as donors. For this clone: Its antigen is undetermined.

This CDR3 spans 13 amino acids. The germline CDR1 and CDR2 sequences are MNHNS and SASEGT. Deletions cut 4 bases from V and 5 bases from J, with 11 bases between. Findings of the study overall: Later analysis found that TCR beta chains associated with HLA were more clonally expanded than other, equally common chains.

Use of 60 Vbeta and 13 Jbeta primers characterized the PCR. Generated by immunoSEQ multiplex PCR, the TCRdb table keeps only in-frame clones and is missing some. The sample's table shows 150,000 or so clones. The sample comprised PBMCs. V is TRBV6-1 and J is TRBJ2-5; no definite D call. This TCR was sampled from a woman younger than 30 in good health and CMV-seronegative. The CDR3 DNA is TGTGCCAGCAGTGTCCCATTAGAGGAGACCCAGTACTTC. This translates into CASSVPLEETQYF.